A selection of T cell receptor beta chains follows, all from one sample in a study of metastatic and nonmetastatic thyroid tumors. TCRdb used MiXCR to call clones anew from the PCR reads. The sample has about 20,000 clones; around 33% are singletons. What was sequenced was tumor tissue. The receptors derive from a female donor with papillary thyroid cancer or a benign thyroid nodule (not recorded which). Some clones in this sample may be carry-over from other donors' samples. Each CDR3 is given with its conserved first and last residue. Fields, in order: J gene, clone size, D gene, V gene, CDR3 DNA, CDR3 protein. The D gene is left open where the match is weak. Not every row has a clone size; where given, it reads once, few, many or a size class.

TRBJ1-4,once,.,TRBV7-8,TGTGCCAGCAGCCCACGGACTCAAACTAATGAAAAACTGTTTTTT,CASSPRTQTNEKLFF
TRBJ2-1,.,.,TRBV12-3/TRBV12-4,TGTGCCAGCAGTGGACGTGGAGGGGGGCCCTACAATGAGCAGTTCTTC,CASSGRGGGPYNEQFF
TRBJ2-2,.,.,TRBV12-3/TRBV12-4,TGTTCCAGTCGGACACCTAACACCGGAGAGCTGTTTTTT,CSSRTPNTGELFF
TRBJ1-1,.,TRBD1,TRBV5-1,TGCGCCAGCAGCTTTCATGGACAGGGAGCGAGGGACACTGAAGCTTTCTTT,CASSFHGQGARDTEAFF
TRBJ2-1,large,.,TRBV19,TGTGCCAGTAGTATATATGCCGGGACGAACAATGAGCAGTTCTTC,CASSIYAGTNNEQFF
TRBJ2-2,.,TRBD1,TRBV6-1,TGTGCCAGCAGTGCCCCAGGGGGTCTTAACACCGGGGAGCTGTTTTTT,CASSAPGGLNTGELFF
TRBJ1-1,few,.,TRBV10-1,TGCGCCAGCAGTGCTACTCCGAACACTGAAGCTTTCTTT,CASSATPNTEAFF
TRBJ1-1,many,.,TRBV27,TGTGCCAGCAGTCGCTACGAGGGACGGAGCAACACTGAAGCTTTCTTT,CASSRYEGRSNTEAFF
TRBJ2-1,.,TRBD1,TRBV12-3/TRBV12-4,TGTGCCAGCAGTCTCCGGGACAGGGGTAATGAGCAGTTCTTC,CASSLRDRGNEQFF
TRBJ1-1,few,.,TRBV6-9,TGCGCCAGCAGCCTGGGTCGTTACACTGAAGCTTTCTTT,CASSLGRYTEAFF
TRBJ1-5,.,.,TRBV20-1,TGCAGTGCTCTTGACGGGTTATTCTACCAGCCCCAGCATTTT,CSALDGLFYQPQHF
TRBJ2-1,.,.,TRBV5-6,TGTGCCAGCAGCTTTTCGCTGGGGGCGAGTTTTTTTCGCGATGAGCAGTTCTTC,CASSFSLGASFFRDEQFF
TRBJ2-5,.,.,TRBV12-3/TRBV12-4,TGTGCCAGCAGTTTAGGGGGTCGGGGACTCGAAGAGACCCAGTACTTC,CASSLGGRGLEETQYF
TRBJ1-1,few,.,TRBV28,TGTGCCAGCACCCTGGGGAGTAAGCTCACTGAAGCTTTCTTT,CASTLGSKLTEAFF
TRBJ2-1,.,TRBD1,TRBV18,TGTGCCAGCTCACTGCGGACAGGGGGCTCCAATGAGCAGTTCTTC,CASSLRTGGSNEQFF
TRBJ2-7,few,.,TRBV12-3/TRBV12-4,TGTGCCAGCAGTCTATCCGTGACAGATAACGAGCAGTACTTC,CASSLSVTDNEQYF
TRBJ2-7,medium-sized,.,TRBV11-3,TGTGCCAGCAGCTTACACTCGGGGAGCGGCGGGGAACAGTACTTC,CASSLHSGSGGEQYF
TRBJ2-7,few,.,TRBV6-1,TGTGCCAGCAGTGCTGTCGGGGGAGAAATTTACGAGCAGTACTTC,CASSAVGGEIYEQYF
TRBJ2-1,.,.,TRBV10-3,TGTGCCATCAGTGACTTCGATGAGCAGTTCTTC,CAISDFDEQFF
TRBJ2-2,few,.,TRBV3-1,TGTGCCAGCAGCCAAGTAGGTCGAAGAGGCGGGGAGCTGTTTTTT,CASSQVGRRGGELFF
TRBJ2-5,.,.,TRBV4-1,TGCGCCAGCAGCCAAGAACACAGTCAGACCCAGTACTTC,CASSQEHSQTQYF
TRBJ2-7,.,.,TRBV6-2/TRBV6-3,TGTGCCAGCAGGATGGACTACGAGCAGTACTTC,CASRMDYEQYF
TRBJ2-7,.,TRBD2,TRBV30,TGTGCCGGAGCGGGGGACTCCTACGAGCAGTACTTC,CAGAGDSYEQYF
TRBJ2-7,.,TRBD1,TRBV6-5,TGTGCCAGCAGTTACTCCCTAGGACAGGGCCGTCCCCACGAGCGGTACTTC,CASSYSLGQGRPHERYF
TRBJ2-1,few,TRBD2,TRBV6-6,TGTGCCAGCAGCTACTCCCGGACTAGCGGAAATGAGCAGTTCTTC,CASSYSRTSGNEQFF
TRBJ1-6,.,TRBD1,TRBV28,TGTGCCAGCAGAGAGTCAGGGGGCAGTTCACCCCTCCACTTT,CASRESGGSSPLHF
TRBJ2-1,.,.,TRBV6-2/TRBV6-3,TGTGCCAGCCTACTTTCAGGGGGGCGAGACAATGAGCAGTTCTTC,CASLLSGGRDNEQFF
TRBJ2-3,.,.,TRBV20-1,TGCAGTGCTAGTTCCAGTGGGACAGATACGCAGTATTTT,CSASSSGTDTQYF
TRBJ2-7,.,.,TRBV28,TGTGCCAGCAGTTTAACAGGCCCGCTGCGGGTGTACTTC,CASSLTGPLRVYF
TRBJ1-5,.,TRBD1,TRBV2,TGTGCCAGCAGTGGGGCCGGGACAGTCAATCAGCCCCAGCATTTT,CASSGAGTVNQPQHF
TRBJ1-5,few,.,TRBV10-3,TGTGCCATCAACGGTGGGAACAATCAGCCCCAGCATTTT,CAINGGNNQPQHF
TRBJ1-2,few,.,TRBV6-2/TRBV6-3,TGTGCCAGCAGTTACTCTGGAGGGTATGGCTACACCTTC,CASSYSGGYGYTF
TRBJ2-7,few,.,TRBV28,TGTGCCAGCCGGGGCCTAGAGGGGGTCTCCTACGAGCAGTACTTC,CASRGLEGVSYEQYF
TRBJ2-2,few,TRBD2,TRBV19,TGTGCCAGTAGTCCTAGCGGGTTCAACACCGGGGAGCTGTTTTTT,CASSPSGFNTGELFF
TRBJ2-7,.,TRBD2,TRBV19,TGTGCCAGTAGTATCATAGCGGGAGGTCGCCACGAGCAGTACTTC,CASSIIAGGRHEQYF
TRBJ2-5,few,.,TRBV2,TGTGCCAGCGGGGCCCGGGAGACCCAGTACTTC,CASGARETQYF
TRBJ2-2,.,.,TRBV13,TGTGCCAGCAGCCACAACCGGAACACCGGGGAGCTGTTTTTT,CASSHNRNTGELFF
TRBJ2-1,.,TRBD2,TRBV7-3,TGTGCCAGCAGCTTCACCAACCCTTTAGCGGGGGAACGCAATGAGCAGTTCTTC,CASSFTNPLAGERNEQFF
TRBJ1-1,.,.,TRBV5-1,TGCGCCAGCAGCATAGGCGGGGCAAGGGGCACTGAAGCTTTCTTT,CASSIGGARGTEAFF
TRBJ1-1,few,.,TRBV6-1,TGTGCCAGCAGTAGGGATCCCATGAACACTGAAGCTTTCTTT,CASSRDPMNTEAFF
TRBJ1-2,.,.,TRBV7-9,TGTGCCAGCAGCCTGGGGGAGGGTGGGCCCTATGGCTACACCTTC,CASSLGEGGPYGYTF
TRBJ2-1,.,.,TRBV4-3,TGCGCCAGCAGCTACAGCGGAAGCTCCTACAATGAGCAGTTCTTC,CASSYSGSSYNEQFF
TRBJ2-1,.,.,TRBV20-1,TGCAGTGCTAGGGGGCTCCAGAATGAGCAGTTCTTC,CSARGLQNEQFF
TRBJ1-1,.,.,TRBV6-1,TGTGCCAGCAGTGGGGAGCTGGAGCCGAACACTGAAGCTTTCTTT,CASSGELEPNTEAFF
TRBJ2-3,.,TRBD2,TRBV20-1,TGCAGTGCTTACTCCGTAGCGGGTTATAGCACAGATACGCAGTATTTT,CSAYSVAGYSTDTQYF
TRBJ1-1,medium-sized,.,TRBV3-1,TGTGCCAGCAGTCAGACAGGTGAAGCTTTCTTT,CASSQTGEAFF
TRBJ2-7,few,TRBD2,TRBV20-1,TGCAGTGCTAGAGGATCTAGCGGGAAATCCTACGAGCAGTACTTC,CSARGSSGKSYEQYF
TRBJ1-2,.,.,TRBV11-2,TGTGCCAGCAGCTATATTCGGACAGCACTCAATGGCTACACCTTC,CASSYIRTALNGYTF
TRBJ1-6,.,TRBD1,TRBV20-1,TGCAGTGCTAGGGAACAGGGGTATAATTCACCCCTCCACTTT,CSAREQGYNSPLHF
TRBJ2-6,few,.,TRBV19,TGTGCCAGTATGGGACTGAACTCTGGGGCCAACGTCCTGACTTTC,CASMGLNSGANVLTF
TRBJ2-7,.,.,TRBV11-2,TGTGCCAGCAGCGAGAACTACGAGCAGTACTTC,CASSENYEQYF
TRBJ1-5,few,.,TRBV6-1,TGTGCCAGCAGTGAATTACATACAAATCAGCCCCAGCATTTT,CASSELHTNQPQHF
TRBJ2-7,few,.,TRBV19,TGTGCCAGTACCCGAGGGGCGGATCCCACCTACGAGCAGTACTTC,CASTRGADPTYEQYF
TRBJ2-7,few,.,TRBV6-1,TGTGCTAGCGAACGCGGCCTCGGGGACGAGCAGTACTTC,CASERGLGDEQYF
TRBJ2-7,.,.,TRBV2,TGTGCCAGCGGGACCTCAAGGGACGGCCCCTACGAGCAGTACTTC,CASGTSRDGPYEQYF
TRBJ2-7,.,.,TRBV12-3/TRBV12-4,TGTGCCAGCAGTTCCCCCTCCTACGAGCAGTACTTC,CASSSPSYEQYF
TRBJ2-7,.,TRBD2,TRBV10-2,TGCGCCACCTTAGCGGGAGGTTCAAGGAGGGAGCAGTACTTC,CATLAGGSRREQYF
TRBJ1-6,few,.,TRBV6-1,TGTGCCAGCACCCTAGGGAATCTCGGCTCACCCCTCCACTTT,CASTLGNLGSPLHF
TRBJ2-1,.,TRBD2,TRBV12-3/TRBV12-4,TGTGCCAGCAGTTTAGGTAGCGGGAGACATGATGAGCAGTTCTTC,CASSLGSGRHDEQFF